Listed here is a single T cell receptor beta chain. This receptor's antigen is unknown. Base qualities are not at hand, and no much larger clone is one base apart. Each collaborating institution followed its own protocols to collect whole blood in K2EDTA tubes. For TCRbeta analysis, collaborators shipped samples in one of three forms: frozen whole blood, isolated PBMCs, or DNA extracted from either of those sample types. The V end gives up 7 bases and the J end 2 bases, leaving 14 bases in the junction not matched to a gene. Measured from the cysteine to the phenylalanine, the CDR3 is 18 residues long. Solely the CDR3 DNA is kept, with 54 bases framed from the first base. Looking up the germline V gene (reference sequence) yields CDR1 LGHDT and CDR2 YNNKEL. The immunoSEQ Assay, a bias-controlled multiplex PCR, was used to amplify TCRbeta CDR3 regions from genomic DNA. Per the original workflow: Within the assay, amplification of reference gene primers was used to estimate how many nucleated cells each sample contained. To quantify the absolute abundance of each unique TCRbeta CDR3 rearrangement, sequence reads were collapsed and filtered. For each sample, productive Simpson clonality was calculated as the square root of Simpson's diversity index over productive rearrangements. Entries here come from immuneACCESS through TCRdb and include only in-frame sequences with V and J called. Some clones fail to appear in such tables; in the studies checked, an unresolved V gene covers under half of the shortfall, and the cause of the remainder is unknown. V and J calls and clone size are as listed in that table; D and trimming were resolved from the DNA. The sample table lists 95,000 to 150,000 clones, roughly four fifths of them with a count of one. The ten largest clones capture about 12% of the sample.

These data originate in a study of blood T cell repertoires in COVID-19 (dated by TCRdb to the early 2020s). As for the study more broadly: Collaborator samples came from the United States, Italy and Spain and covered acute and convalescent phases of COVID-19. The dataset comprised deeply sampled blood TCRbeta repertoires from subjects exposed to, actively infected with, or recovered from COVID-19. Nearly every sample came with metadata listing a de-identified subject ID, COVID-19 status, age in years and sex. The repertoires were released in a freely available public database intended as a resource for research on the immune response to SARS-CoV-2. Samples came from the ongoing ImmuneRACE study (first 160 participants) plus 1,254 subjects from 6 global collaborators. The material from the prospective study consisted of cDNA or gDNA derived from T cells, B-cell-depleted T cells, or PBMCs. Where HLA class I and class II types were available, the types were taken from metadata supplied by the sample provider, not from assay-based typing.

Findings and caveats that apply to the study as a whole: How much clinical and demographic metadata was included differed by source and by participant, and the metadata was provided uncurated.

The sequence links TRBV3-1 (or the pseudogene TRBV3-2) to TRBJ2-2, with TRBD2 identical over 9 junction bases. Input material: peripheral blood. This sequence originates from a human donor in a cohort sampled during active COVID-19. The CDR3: CASNSLGSGGPNTGELFF. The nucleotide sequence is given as TGTGCCAGCAACTCATTAGGTAGCGGGGGCCCTAACACCGGGGAGCTGTTTTTT.